The 28 T cell receptor beta chains below all came from one sample that was sequenced in a study of blood T cell repertoires in COVID-19. TCRdb's copy holds only in-frame clones and misses some; the assay was immunoSEQ multiplex PCR. The sample yields some 260,000 clones, over 75% seen once. Source material: peripheral blood. These receptors were taken from a woman aged 25-40 years with acute or convalescent COVID-19.

The genes are TRBV27 and TRBJ2-2; D may be TRBD1 (6 bases). From germline, CDR1 is MNHEY and CDR2 SMNVEV (reference sequence). The V gene lost 3 bases and the J gene lost 0 bases, with 11 bases spanning the gap. This CDR3 is built from 16 residues. CDR3: CASSFGTLANTGELFF. In nucleotides, the CDR3 is TGTGCCAGCAGTTTCGGGACACTCGCGAACACCGGGGAGCTGTTTTTT.

The chain recombines TRBV5-1 with TRBJ1-1; D is perhaps TRBD1 (5 bases). Looked up from germline, CDR1 is SGHRS and CDR2 is YFSETQ. This CDR3 is 13 amino acids long. V was shortened by 0 bases and J by 4 bases, with 7 bases between the two germline ends. CDR3 sequence reads: CASSLDGATEAFF. The CDR3 DNA follows: TGCGCCAGCAGCTTGGATGGGGCCACTGAAGCTTTCTTT.

The J gene is TRBJ2-3, the V gene TRBV2; possible D gene TRBD1, 6 bases. Germline V lookup: CDR1 SNHLY, CDR2 FYNNEI. This CDR3 spans 13 amino acids. V dropped 8 bases and J dropped 2 bases, with 11 bases sitting between them. CDR3 coding DNA: TGTGCCAGCCAACAGGGTGCCACAGATACGCAGTATTTT. It is translated as CASQQGATDTQYF.

The rearrangement links TRBV3-1 (or the pseudogene TRBV3-2) to TRBJ2-5; TRBD2 agrees at 9 bases. The CDR3 length is 16 residues. Germline values: CDR1 LGHDT, CDR2 YNNKEL (reference sequence). Germline trimming cut 1 base from V and 2 bases from J; bases unmatched to any gene: 5. This CDR3 is CASSQGVLAGQETQYF. Written as DNA, the CDR3 is TGTGCCAGCAGCCAAGGGGTGCTAGCGGGACAAGAGACCCAGTACTTC.

This chain connects TRBV5-8 to TRBJ2-7, with 8 bases fitting TRBD2. The CDR3 totals 14 residues. Germline V CDR1 and CDR2: SGHTS, YDEGEE. The trim removed 0 bases at V and 4 bases at J, leaving 3 bases unmatched. CDR3 in DNA: TGTGCCAGCAGCTTGGTAGCGGGACCGTACGAGCAGTACTTC. Translated, it gives CASSLVAGPYEQYF.

The chain couples TRBV11-2 to TRBJ1-5, with D perhaps matching TRBD1 (5 bases). The length of the CDR3 is 14 residues. CDR1 and CDR2 from the germline V gene are SGHAT and FQNNGV. The V end lost 5 bases, the J end lost 3 bases, and 11 bases lay between the germline ends. CDR3: CASSPGHLNQPQHF. The CDR3 coding sequence is TGTGCCAGCAGCCCTGGACACCTCAATCAGCCCCAGCATTTT.

This chain connects TRBV6-5 to TRBJ2-3; D is possibly TRBD1 (6 bases). Germline V gene lookup returns CDR1 MNHEY and CDR2 SVGAGI. The CDR3 has 13 residues. V shed 6 bases and J shed 6 bases, with 13 bases lying between them. CDR3 in amino acids: CASSPIRGDTQYF. For the CDR3, the DNA is TGTGCCAGCAGCCCCATCAGGGGTGATACGCAGTATTTT.

The chain recombines TRBV27 with TRBJ1-6; TRBD1 is a possible D gene (5 bases). The CDR3 sequence is 16 residues long. The ends were cut back, 4 bases at V and 2 bases at J, with 12 bases in the middle. The germline CDR1 and CDR2 sequences are MNHEY and SMNVEV (reference sequence). The CDR3 region has the DNA TGTGCCAGCAGTTCGACGACAGTGCCCTATAATTCACCCCTCCACTTT. Protein sequence: CASSSTTVPYNSPLHF.

The chain links TRBV10-3 to TRBJ2-1, with D possibly being TRBD1 (6 bases). V lost 6 bases, J lost 7 bases, and 16 bases lay in between. The length of the CDR3 is 14 residues. Germline lookup yields CDR1 ENHRY and CDR2 SYGVKD. CDR3 DNA: TGTGCCATCAGACCGAAACAGGGCTTGAATGAGCAGTTCTTC. Residues: CAIRPKQGLNEQFF.

This chain joins TRBV6-5 and TRBJ2-7, with 13 bases that match TRBD2. There are 15 residues in the CDR3. Per germline, CDR1 MNHEY and CDR2 SVGAGI. V dropped 6 bases and J dropped 4; count of bases not matched to a gene: 6. CDR3: CASRPGLAGFYEQYF. CDR3 nucleotide sequence: TGTGCCAGCAGACCGGGACTAGCGGGATTTTACGAGCAGTACTTC.

The rearrangement joins TRBV19 to TRBJ1-6; 7 nucleotides line up with TRBD1. This CDR3 comprises 15 residues. J lost 6 bases, V lost 5 bases, and 7 bases had no gene match. The V gene's germline CDR1 is LNHDA and CDR2 SQIVND (reference sequence). CDR3 DNA: TGTGCCAGTAGTCCGACAGGGCTGAGTAATTCACCCCTCCACTTT. Protein: CASSPTGLSNSPLHF.

The chain carries TRBV10-3 and TRBJ2-7; weak D call: TRBD2 (5 bases). This CDR3 region has 15 residues. Per germline, CDR1 ENHRY and CDR2 SYGVKD. V shed 6 bases and J shed 2 bases, with 17 bases lying between them. DNA of the CDR3: TGTGCCATCAGGGGCGAGGGAATTAAGGCCTACGAGCAGTACTTC. It is translated as CAIRGEGIKAYEQYF.

The chain links TRBV6-2 or TRBV6-3 to TRBJ1-2, with 7 nucleotides matching TRBD1. With V trimmed by 4 bases and J by 0 bases, 11 bases remained unmatched. This CDR3 is 17 amino acids long. The germline CDR1 and CDR2 sequences are MNHEY and SVGEGT. The CDR3 bases are TGTGCCAGCAGTTGGCCAGGGACAGCCCAGTCTAACTATGGCTACACCTTC. It codes for CASSWPGTAQSNYGYTF.

The gene calls are TRBV18 and TRBJ1-5, with D maybe TRBD1 (6 bases). V lost 5 bases and J 5 bases, leaving 13 bases between the germline ends. CDR3 length: 14 residues. Germline V CDR1 and CDR2: KGHSH, LQKENI. The DNA of the CDR3 is TGTGCCAGCTCAAATTTCAAGGGGGATCAGCCCCAGCATTTT. Amino acids: CASSNFKGDQPQHF.

This chain uses TRBV7-9 with TRBJ2-7, with TRBD1 matching 9 bases. CDR1 is SEHNR, CDR2 FQNEAQ, per germline (reference sequence). The CDR3 consists of 13 residues. Unmatched junction bases numbered 5, after V lost 8 bases and J lost 3 bases. CDR3 protein: CASGDRDDYEQYF. CDR3 DNA sequence: TGTGCCAGCGGGGACAGGGATGACTACGAGCAGTACTTC.

V and J are TRBV4-1 and TRBJ1-3, with D unclear. Germline V CDR1 and CDR2: MGHRA, YSYEKL. The CDR3 is made up of 16 amino acids. Trimming took off 5 bases at V and 0 bases at J, with 14 bases between the two ends. The CDR3, as DNA: TGCGCCAGCAGCGCCACTACGGAGAACTCTGGAAACACCATATATTTT. This encodes CASSATTENSGNTIYF.

The rearrangement links TRBV25-1 to TRBJ2-7, with 10 nucleotides matching TRBD2. Germline V gene sequence: CDR1 MGHDK, CDR2 SYGVNS. CDR3 size: 14 residues. V was clipped by 6 bases and J by 2 bases; unmatched bases: 4. CDR3 in DNA: TGTGCCAGCAGAGCGGGAGGGAGCACCTACGAGCAGTACTTC. Encoded protein: CASRAGGSTYEQYF.

The rearrangement links TRBV6-5 to TRBJ1-5, with D possibly being TRBD1 (6 bases). CDR3 length: 14 residues. Deletions cut 4 bases from V and 3 bases from J, with 10 bases between. Germline V gene data show CDR1 as MNHEY and CDR2 as SVGAGI. This CDR3 reads CASSSGDPNQPQHF. In nucleotides, the CDR3 is TGTGCCAGCAGTTCAGGGGACCCCAATCAGCCCCAGCATTTT.

The chain uses TRBV7-8 and TRBJ1-1; TRBD1 matches 9 bases. Germline V gene lookup returns CDR1 SGHVS and CDR2 FQNEAQ. The CDR3 runs 18 residues. V shed 5 bases, J shed 5 bases, and the junction held 18 bases outside the gene matches. For the CDR3, the DNA is TGTGCCAGCAGCCAGAAAGTACGCACAGGGGGCCGAATTACTGAAGCTTTCTTT. This sequence encodes CASSQKVRTGGRITEAFF.

The V call is TRBV7-2, the J call TRBJ2-1; 7 bases are shared with TRBD1. Germline V gene lookup returns CDR1 SGHTA and CDR2 FQGNSA. J lost 4 bases, V lost 1 base, and 4 bases had no gene match. The CDR3 length is 15 residues. The CDR3 loop reads CASSLDRGRYNEQFF. CDR3 sequence (DNA): TGTGCCAGCAGCTTAGACAGGGGTAGGTACAATGAGCAGTTCTTC.

This sequence joins TRBV24-1 and TRBJ2-2; 8 bases agree with TRBD1. The CDR3 runs 14 residues. V lost 4 bases and J lost 5; bases outside the gene matches: 2. Germline V lookup: CDR1 KGHDR, CDR2 SFDVKD. DNA of the CDR3: TGTGCCACCAGTGAGACAGGGGATACCGGGGAGCTGTTTTTT. This translates into CATSETGDTGELFF.

The chain joins TRBV2 to TRBJ1-2; weak D call: TRBD1 (6 bases). Germline loops: CDR1 SNHLY, CDR2 FYNNEI. CDR3 size: 13 residues. The germline V and J ends were trimmed by 4 bases and 4 bases, with 10 bases remaining between them. DNA of the CDR3: TGTGCCAGCAGTGTAGGGACACGCTATGGCTACACCTTC. As protein: CASSVGTRYGYTF.

Turning to this clone: This specimen includes other DNA sequences encoding the same CDR3. The chain carries TRBV9 and TRBJ2-1; 10 nucleotides line up with TRBD2. Germline V gene data show CDR1 as SGDLS and CDR2 as YYNGEE. With 7 bases clipped from V and 4 bases from J, the junction kept 5 bases outside the gene matches. This CDR3 contains 14 residues. The CDR3 loop reads CASSTSGTYNEQFF. The DNA for the CDR3 is TGTGCCAGCTCTACTAGCGGGACATACAATGAGCAGTTCTTC.

The chain links TRBV27 to TRBJ2-3, with D perhaps matching TRBD2 (5 bases). The germline CDR1 and CDR2 sequences are MNHEY and SMNVEV (reference sequence). V shed 6 bases and J shed 6 bases, with 19 bases lying between them. The CDR3 has 15 amino acids. The CDR3 DNA is TGTGCCAGCAGCCCCGGACTCACCGGTGCGGATACGCAGTATTTT. Protein sequence: CASSPGLTGADTQYF.

This clone has just one count. The rearrangement uses TRBV5-1 and TRBJ1-3; weak D call: TRBD1 (5 bases). V shed 2 bases and J shed 4 bases, with 10 bases lying between them. This CDR3 has 14 residues. Germline CDR1 is SGHRS and CDR2 is YFSETQ. The CDR3 DNA follows: TGCGCCAGCAGCTTCGGCAGGGAAGGAAACACCATATATTTT. Its translation: CASSFGREGNTIYF.

J is TRBJ2-1 and V is TRBV20-1; 8 bases align to TRBD2. The CDR3 runs 14 residues. V was pared by 3 bases and J by 2 bases, with 3 bases of the junction left unmatched. CDR1 DFQATT and CDR2 SNEGSKA come from the germline V gene (reference sequence). The CDR3 sequence: CSASVGLAYNEQFF. The CDR3 coding sequence is TGCAGTGCTAGTGTGGGACTAGCCTACAATGAGCAGTTCTTC.

The chain combines TRBV7-6 with TRBJ1-5; no clear D. The V and J ends lost 4 bases and 7 bases respectively, with 20 bases between them. Germline CDR1 reads SGHVS; CDR2 reads FNYEAQ. The CDR3 runs to 16 residues. CDR3 nucleotide sequence: TGTGCCAGCAGCTATCTATCCGGGTCCAACCCCCAGCCCCAGCATTTT. Translating gives CASSYLSGSNPQPQHF.

A few counts support this clone. The V gene is TRBV10-1, the J gene TRBJ1-1; no definite D call. In germline, CDR1 is WNHNN, CDR2 SYGVQD (reference sequence). Trimming left V 4 bases short and J 1 base short, with 10 bases between. The CDR3 consists of 14 residues. This chain's CDR3 is CASSADNTNTEAFF. The DNA for the CDR3 is TGCGCCAGCAGTGCCGACAACACGAACACTGAAGCTTTCTTT.